The 17 T cell receptor beta chains listed next were all sequenced from one sample in a study of shared clonotypes between healthy human individuals. Repertoires were generated with immunoSEQ multiplex PCR, while TCRdb's copy carries only in-frame clones and drops some. This table has approximately 2,300,000 clones, less than 95% appearing once. Input material: naive CD4+ T cells from PBMCs. Subset noted: CD45RA+ positively selected. The receptors shown here come from a man between 18 and 29 years old in good health. Some clones in this sample may be carry-over from other donors' samples.

CDR3 sequence reads: CASGSPSGQGYSEQFF. The CDR3, as DNA: TGTGCTAGTGGTTCCCCGTCGGGACAGGGTTACTCTGAGCAGTTCTTC. The J gene is TRBJ2-1, the V gene TRBV12-5, with 9 bases aligning to TRBD1. The trim removed 4 bases at V and 9 bases at J, leaving 13 bases unmatched. In germline, CDR1 is LGHNT, CDR2 FRNRAP. The CDR3 length is 16 residues.

This clone was seen just once. The CDR3: CASSDTRLRAGYTF. CDR3 sequence (DNA): TGTGCCAGTAGTGACACTCGGCTCCGGGCTGGCTACACCTTC. The chain recombines TRBV19 with TRBJ1-2; unclear D gene. The CDR3 is 14 amino acids. Between the trimmed V and J ends, which lost 5 bases and 7 bases, there was a span of 17 bases. The germline CDR1 and CDR2 sequences are LNHDA and SQIVND (reference sequence).

The CDR3 region is CASSRTYRGSNQPQHF. For the CDR3, the DNA is TGTGCCAGCAGCCGCACCTACCGGGGCAGCAATCAGCCCCAGCATTTT. This chain links TRBV7-2 with TRBJ1-5, with D possibly TRBD1 on 5 matching bases. Germline CDR1 SGHTA, CDR2 FQGNSA. The CDR3 consists of 16 residues. The V gene lost 5 bases and the J gene lost 1 base, with 15 bases spanning the gap.

The chain employs TRBV5-1 and TRBJ2-1, with D possibly matching TRBD1 (6 bases). V lost 4 bases, J lost 9 bases, and 17 bases lay in between. Per germline, CDR1 SGHRS and CDR2 YFSETQ. This CDR3 region has 14 residues. The CDR3: CASSPRGLGTEQFF. In nucleotides, the CDR3 is TGCGCCAGCAGCCCCAGGGGCCTGGGGACTGAGCAGTTCTTC.

This clone was seen once. The V and J genes are TRBV29-1 and TRBJ2-3; TRBD2 matches 9 bases. Trimming removed 5 bases from V and 5 bases from J; junction bases left unmatched: 5. Per germline, CDR1 SQVTM and CDR2 ANQGSEA. This CDR3 comprises 13 residues. The CDR3 nucleotides read TGCAGCGTTACCAATAGCGGGAGAGATACGCAGTATTTT. This codes for CSVTNSGRDTQYF.

This chain joins TRBV28 and TRBJ2-5; the D gene is possibly TRBD1 (5 bases). Deletions cut 3 bases from V and 0 bases from J, with 8 bases between. Germline V gene lookup returns CDR1 MDHEN and CDR2 SYDVKM. The CDR3 has 14 amino acids. CDR3 sequence: CASSFQGNQETQYF. CDR3 sequence (DNA): TGTGCCAGCAGTTTCCAGGGCAACCAAGAGACCCAGTACTTC. Complete variable domain (other parts from reference TRBV28 and TRBJ2-5): DVKVTQSSRYLVKRTGEKVFLECVQDMDHENMFWYRQDPGLGLRLIYFSYDVKMKEKGDIPEGYSVSREKKERFSLILESASTNQTSMYLCASSFQGNQETQYFGPGTRLLVL.

This clone was seen just once. The chain couples TRBV6-5 to TRBJ2-7; TRBD2 agrees at 7 bases. Germline V gives CDR1 MNHEY, CDR2 SVGAGI. J gave up 5 bases and V 6 bases, and 7 bases lay outside the gene matches. There are 13 residues in the CDR3. This CDR3 reads CASRPGGGHEQYF. CDR3 sequence (DNA): TGTGCCAGCAGACCGGGGGGAGGCCACGAGCAGTACTTC.

This chain links TRBV29-1 with TRBJ2-5, with unresolved D. The V and J ends lost 5 bases and 2 bases respectively, with 9 bases between them. The CDR3 is made up of 12 amino acids. CDR1 is SQVTM and CDR2 is ANQGSEA in the germline V gene. The CDR3 coding sequence is TGCAGCGTTAGGATATCACAAGAGACCCAGTACTTC. Translation: CSVRISQETQYF.

V gene TRBV5-8 combines with J gene TRBJ2-7; 8 nucleotides align to TRBD2. The CDR3 contains 15 residues. Trimming removed 2 bases from V and 7 bases from J; junction bases left unmatched: 11. CDR1 SGHTS and CDR2 YDEGEE come from the germline V gene. CDR3 nucleotides: TGTGCCAGCAGCTTCAGGGCGGGAGGTTTCGGAGAGCAGTACTTC. Encoded protein: CASSFRAGGFGEQYF. Looking up the rest from reference TRBV5-8 and TRBJ2-7 gives the full variable domain: EAGVTQSPTHLIKTRGQQATLRCSPISGHTSVYWYQQALGLGLQFLLWYDEGEERNRGNFPPRFSGRQFPNYSSELNVNALELEDSALYLCASSFRAGGFGEQYFGPGTRLTVT.

The rearrangement links TRBV10-1 to TRBJ2-1; 7 bases map to TRBD1. Trimming removed 6 bases from V and 9 bases from J; junction bases left unmatched: 32. Germline CDR1 is WNHNN and CDR2 is SYGVQD (reference sequence). The CDR3 runs 21 residues. CDR3 protein: CASRPPRGSRQLVFGESEQFF. The CDR3 bases are TGCGCCAGCAGACCACCCAGGGGGAGTCGGCAGTTGGTATTCGGGGAATCTGAGCAGTTCTTC.

This sequence joins TRBV7-3 and TRBJ2-1; D gene uncertain. V was trimmed by 1 base and J by 0 bases, leaving 10 bases between them. CDR1 is SGHTA, CDR2 FQGTGA, per germline. The CDR3 loop spans 16 amino acids. The CDR3 sequence is CASSLSLSSSYNEQFF. DNA for the CDR3: TGTGCCAGCAGCTTAAGTTTGAGTAGCTCCTACAATGAGCAGTTCTTC.

In DNA, the CDR3 is TGCAGTGCTAGCGACAGGGAAAGGCAGTATTTT. This gives the protein CSASDRERQYF. J is TRBJ2-3 and V is TRBV20-1, with TRBD1 matching over 7 bases. Germline loops: CDR1 DFQATT, CDR2 SNEGSKA (reference sequence). CDR3 length: 11 residues. Losses at the gene ends were 3 bases for V and 11 bases for J; bases not matched to a gene: 5.

V gene TRBV5-1 combines with J gene TRBJ2-1; 12 bases line up with TRBD2. Germline assignment: CDR1 SGHRS and CDR2 YFSETQ. CDR3 size: 15 residues. V dropped 6 bases and J dropped 10; count of bases not matched to a gene: 11. The CDR3 DNA sequence: TGCGCCAGCACACAGGGGGGACTAGCGGGCCAGGAGCAGTTCTTC. Translating it yields CASTQGGLAGQEQFF. Combining the CDR3 with reference TRBV5-1 and TRBJ2-1 gives the whole variable domain KAGVTQTPRYLIKTRGQQVTLSCSPISGHRSVSWYQQTPGQGLQFLFEYFSETQRNKGNFPGRFSGRQFSNSRSEMNVSTLELGDSALYLCASTQGGLAGQEQFFGPGTRLTVL.

Only one count was recorded for this clone. Within the sample, other DNA sequences also encode this same CDR3. The CDR3 here is CASSQGSSYEQYF. In nucleotides, the CDR3 is TGTGCCAGTTCCCAGGGGAGCTCCTACGAGCAGTACTTC. The rearrangement joins TRBV18 to TRBJ2-7, with D possibly matching TRBD1 (6 bases). Between the trimmed V and J ends, which lost 9 bases and 0 bases, there was a span of 12 bases. Germline V gene sequence: CDR1 KGHSH, CDR2 LQKENI. The CDR3 spans 13 residues. The entire variable domain, with the rest obtained from reference TRBV18 and TRBJ2-7, is as follows: NAGVMQNPRHLVRRRGQEARLRCSPMKGHSHVYWYRQLPEEGLKFMVYLQKENIIDESGMPKERFSAEFPKEGPSILRIQQVVRGDSAAYFCASSQGSSYEQYFGPGTRLTVT.

There are a few counts of this clone. The J gene is TRBJ1-2, the V gene TRBV27; the D is unclear. CDR1 MNHEY and CDR2 SMNVEV come from the germline V gene (reference sequence). The CDR3 consists of 13 residues. Trimming pared 3 bases from V and 3 bases from J, leaving 8 bases between. CDR3 coding DNA: TGTGCCAGCAGTTTCGCTCTTTACTATGGCTACACCTTC. Translated, it gives CASSFALYYGYTF.

The chain combines TRBV7-3 with TRBJ2-1, with D perhaps matching TRBD2 (6 bases). CDR3 length: 15 amino acids. V was clipped by 5 bases and J by 2 bases, with 13 bases between them. Germline CDR1 reads SGHTA; CDR2 reads FQGTGA. The CDR3 sequence: CASSPGVPTYNEQFF. The CDR3 nucleotides are TGTGCCAGCAGCCCGGGAGTCCCAACCTACAATGAGCAGTTCTTC.

CDR3 amino acids: CAWSIHAGNTIYF. The CDR3 nucleotides read TGTGCCTGGAGTATACACGCGGGAAACACCATATATTTT. This rearrangement joins TRBV30 to TRBJ1-3; D remains ambiguous. CDR3 length equals 13 residues. Germline values: CDR1 GTSNPN, CDR2 SVGIG (reference sequence). The V and J ends lost 2 bases and 4 bases respectively, with 9 bases between them.